These 17 T cell receptor beta chains share one sample of origin, sequenced in a study of naive and memory T cell subsets. TCR cDNA received a 3' ligated oligonucleotide that carried a UMI. Four PCR rounds used nested alpha and beta constant region primers plus the SP2 primer. TCRdb used MiXCR to reprocess the 5' RACE reads, holding one entry per CDR3 protein. The sample carries approximately 49,000 distinct CDR3 sequences, roughly 4.7% recorded once. All receptors come from a female donor in good health.

This clonotype was observed many times. The rearrangement uses TRBV12-5 and TRBJ1-2; TRBD1 might be the D (6 bases). The CDR3 runs to 13 residues. Per germline, CDR1 LGHNT and CDR2 FRNRAP. V was shortened by 6 bases and J by 4 bases, with 12 bases between the two germline ends. The CDR3 bases are TGTGCTAGTGGCCTGGGAGGGGGCTATGGCTACACCTTC. Protein product: CASGLGGGYGYTF.

This clonotype was counted many times. CDR3 coding DNA: TGTGCCAGCAGCTTTAGAATAGCGGCCGAGCAGTTCTTC. Translation: CASSFRIAAEQFF. This chain joins TRBV7-6 and TRBJ2-1, with D possibly being TRBD2 (6 bases). V lost 3 bases and J lost 10, with 13 bases in between. Germline lookup yields CDR1 SGHVS and CDR2 FNYEAQ. This CDR3 comprises 13 residues.

This clonotype was picked up many times. The gene calls are TRBV7-9 and TRBJ2-7, with 8 bases fitting TRBD2. The CDR3 sequence is 15 residues long. V gave up 3 bases and J gave up 4 bases; unmatched junction bases: 8. Germline CDR1 SEHNR, CDR2 FQNEAQ (reference sequence). The DNA of the CDR3 is TGTGCCAGCAGCTTCGCAGCGGGAGAAAGGTACGAGCAGTACTTC. Protein sequence: CASSFAAGERYEQYF.

This clonotype came up many times. J is TRBJ2-6 and V is TRBV12-3 or TRBV12-4; the match to TRBD1 covers 9 bases. The length of the CDR3 is 17 residues. V dropped 6 bases and J dropped 2; count of bases not matched to a gene: 8. The DNA of the CDR3 is TGTGCCAGCAGCTCACCGGGACAGGGCCCTGGGGCCAACGTCCTGACTTTC. Its protein product is CASSSPGQGPGANVLTF.

Concerning this clonotype itself: Since a much larger clone is just one base distant, this may be a read error. This chain connects TRBV4-1 to TRBJ2-5; 8 bases map to TRBD2. CDR3 size: 14 residues. With V trimmed by 0 bases and J by 4 bases, 1 base remained unmatched. Per germline, CDR1 MGHRA and CDR2 YSYEKL. The DNA for the CDR3 is TGCGCCAGCAGCCAAGATGCGGGGGGAGAGACCCAGTACTTC. Translation gives CASSQDAGGETQYF.

The chain combines TRBV13 with TRBJ2-7; 11 bases are a match to TRBD1. Unmatched junction bases numbered 7, after V lost 4 bases and J lost 2 bases. Germline V lookup: CDR1 PRHDT, CDR2 FYEKMQ (reference sequence). This CDR3 region has 16 residues. CDR3: CASSSDWTGGTYEQYF. DNA for the CDR3: TGTGCCAGCAGCTCCGACTGGACAGGGGGCACCTACGAGCAGTACTTC.

This clonotype was detected many times. This CDR3 is CSVTKADSYNEQFF. The CDR3 nucleotides read TGCAGCGTCACCAAAGCAGACTCCTACAATGAGCAGTTCTTC. The chain combines TRBV29-1 with TRBJ2-1; D call uncertain. The CDR3 is 14 residues long. Trimming stripped 6 bases from V and 0 bases from J, with 12 bases between. Per the germline V gene, CDR1 is SQVTM and CDR2 is ANQGSEA.

Many counts were recorded for this clonotype. This sequence joins TRBV6-4 and TRBJ2-4, with a weak D call TRBD1 (5 bases). CDR3 length: 15 residues. The V gene lost 11 bases and the J gene lost 0 bases, with 17 bases spanning the gap. In germline, CDR1 is MRHNA, CDR2 SNTAGT. Here the CDR3 reads CAGAPRIIAKNIQYF. The CDR3 nucleotides are TGTGCCGGGGCTCCTAGGATCATAGCCAAAAACATTCAGTACTTC.

This clonotype was detected ten times or more. DNA for the CDR3: TGCAGTGCTGGCGGAGCGGGAGGGCCTAAAATTGAGCAGTTCTTC. It codes for CSAGGAGGPKIEQFF. The J gene is TRBJ2-1, the V gene TRBV20-1, with 10 bases aligning to TRBD2. With 5 bases clipped from V and 9 bases from J, the junction kept 13 bases outside the gene matches. Germline values: CDR1 DFQATT, CDR2 SNEGSKA (reference sequence). The CDR3 length is 15 residues.

This clonotype was seen repeatedly, ten times or more. V and J are TRBV5-1 and TRBJ2-2, with unresolved D. Germline values: CDR1 SGHRS, CDR2 YFSETQ. The CDR3 runs 13 residues. V was cut by 6 bases and J by 2 bases, with 8 bases left in between. CDR3 sequence (DNA): TGCGCCAGCATACCCGATAACACCGGGGAGCTGTTTTTT. Its protein is CASIPDNTGELFF.

This clonotype was picked up many times. The chain combines TRBV29-1 with TRBJ1-5; 9 bases are shared with TRBD1. This CDR3 has 12 amino acids. Germline CDR1 is SQVTM and CDR2 is ANQGSEA. The trim removed 4 bases at V and 7 bases at J, leaving 2 bases unmatched. CDR3 in amino acids: CSVGTGEQPQHF. The DNA for the CDR3 is TGCAGCGTTGGGACAGGGGAACAGCCCCAGCATTTT.

This clonotype has a count of ten or more. The chain uses TRBV28 and TRBJ1-5; perhaps TRBD1 as D (5 bases). V lost 1 base, J lost 7 bases, and 8 bases lay in between. This CDR3 comprises 13 residues. The germline CDR1 and CDR2 sequences are MDHEN and SYDVKM. The CDR3 DNA is TGTGCCAGCAGTTTATTGGGGGGACAGCCCCAGCATTTT. It yields the protein CASSLLGGQPQHF.

This clonotype was picked up many times. This rearrangement joins TRBV6-1 to TRBJ1-3; 10 bases map to TRBD1. CDR3 size: 16 residues. The germline V gene encodes CDR1 MNHNS and CDR2 SASEGT. J lost 2 bases, V lost 7 bases, and 8 bases had no gene match. The CDR3 DNA follows: TGTGCCAGCAACCGGGACAGGGGCGGCGCTGGAAACACCATATATTTT. Translated: CASNRDRGGAGNTIYF.

This clonotype was counted many times. The V and J genes are TRBV5-1 and TRBJ1-1; the D is unclear. CDR1 is SGHRS and CDR2 is YFSETQ in the germline V gene. CDR3 length: 15 residues. V lost 3 bases and J lost 0, with 12 bases in between. The CDR3 bases are TGCGCCAGCAGCTGGTCCCGGAGGATGAACACTGAAGCTTTCTTT. This sequence encodes CASSWSRRMNTEAFF.

This clonotype has ten or more counts. V usage is TRBV6-2 or TRBV6-3 and J usage is TRBJ2-6; perhaps TRBD1 as D (6 bases). The CDR3 spans 15 residues. Germline lookup yields CDR1 MNHEY and CDR2 SVGEGT. Trimming stripped 10 bases from V and 0 bases from J, with 13 bases between. The CDR3 DNA reads TGTGCCACCAGGGGCCCCGGCTCTGGGGCCAACGTCCTGACTTTC. It is translated as CATRGPGSGANVLTF.

This clonotype was recorded at least ten times. This sequence joins TRBV6-2 or TRBV6-3 and TRBJ2-7; 9 nucleotides line up with TRBD1. Germline V lookup: CDR1 MNHEY, CDR2 SVGEGT. This CDR3 contains 15 residues. J was trimmed by 2 bases and V by 2 bases; bases with no gene match: 4. The CDR3 DNA reads as TGTGCCAGCAGTTACGACCGGGACAGGGCCTACGAGCAGTACTTC. This gives the protein CASSYDRDRAYEQYF.

This clonotype came up many times. V is TRBV29-1 and J is TRBJ2-7; D is unresolved. Germline V CDR1 and CDR2: SQVTM, ANQGSEA. Trimming took 3 bases from V and 3 from J, leaving 15 bases between them. The CDR3 runs 14 residues. CDR3 amino acids: CSVDVSGLGYEQYF. The CDR3 DNA follows: TGCAGCGTTGATGTTTCTGGGTTAGGCTACGAGCAGTACTTC.